This T cell receptor (beta chain) is drawn from a study of regulatory T cells in long-lasting Graves disease. Study context: For under 3 months, newly diagnosed Graves' patients had been taking antithyroid drugs.

The time point is: newly diagnosed GD, antithyroid drugs for less than 3 months. The TCR library was prepared using RNA isolated from PBMCs. The CDR3 is 14 amino acids. The V gene lost 4 bases and the J gene lost 4 bases, with 17 bases spanning the gap. In germline, CDR1 is SQVTM, CDR2 ANQGSEA. Assembly of TCR beta libraries relied on iRepertoire HTBI primers together with Arm-PCR of CDR3 regions. TCRdb reprocessed the multiplex PCR reads with MiXCR, giving one entry per CDR3 protein. The table has 400,000 to 500,000 distinct CDR3 sequences, 16% seen once. In its sample, this clonotype was seen many times. These data were also filed under a second study, of T cells in Graves' hyperthyroidism and ophthalmopathy. That report notes: The hyperthyroidism was newly diagnosed and had lasted under 2 months; the patients were aged 18 to 65.

This TCR was sampled from a woman younger than 45 with Graves disease. The sequenced sample was peripheral blood mononuclear cells (PBMCs), obtained at new diagnosis, from a patient treated with antithyroid drugs. The chain carries TRBV29-1 and TRBJ2-7; TRBD2 might be the D (6 bases). The CDR3 DNA reads TGCAGCGTTGGGATCAGCGGAGGGTGGTACGAGCAGTACTTC. Translation: CSVGISGGWYEQYF.